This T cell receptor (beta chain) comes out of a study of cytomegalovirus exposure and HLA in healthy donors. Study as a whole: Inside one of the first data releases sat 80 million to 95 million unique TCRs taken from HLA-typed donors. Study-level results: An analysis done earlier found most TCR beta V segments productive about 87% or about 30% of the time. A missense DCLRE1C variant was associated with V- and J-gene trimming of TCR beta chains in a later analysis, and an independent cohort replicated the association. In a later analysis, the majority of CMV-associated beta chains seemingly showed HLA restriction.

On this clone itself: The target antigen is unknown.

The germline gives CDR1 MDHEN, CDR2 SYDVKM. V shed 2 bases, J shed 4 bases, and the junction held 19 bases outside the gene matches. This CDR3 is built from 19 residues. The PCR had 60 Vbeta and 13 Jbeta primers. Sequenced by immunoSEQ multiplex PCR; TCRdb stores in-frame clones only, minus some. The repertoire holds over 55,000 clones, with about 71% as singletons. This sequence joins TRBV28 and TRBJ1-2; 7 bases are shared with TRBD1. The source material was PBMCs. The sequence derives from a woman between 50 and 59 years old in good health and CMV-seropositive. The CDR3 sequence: CASSLSVRQGRGSGYGYTF. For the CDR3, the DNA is TGTGCCAGCAGTTTAAGCGTGAGACAGGGACGAGGGTCGGGCTATGGCTACACCTTC.